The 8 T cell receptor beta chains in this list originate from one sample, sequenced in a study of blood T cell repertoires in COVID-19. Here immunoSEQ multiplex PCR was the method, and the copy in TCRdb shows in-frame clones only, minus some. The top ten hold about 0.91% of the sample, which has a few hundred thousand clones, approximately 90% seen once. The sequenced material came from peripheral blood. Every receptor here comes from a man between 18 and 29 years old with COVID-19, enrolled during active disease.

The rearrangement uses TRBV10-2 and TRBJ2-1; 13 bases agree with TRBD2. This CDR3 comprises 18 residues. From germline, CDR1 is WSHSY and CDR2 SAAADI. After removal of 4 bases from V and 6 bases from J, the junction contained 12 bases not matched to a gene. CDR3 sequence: CASSVTAKGLAGANEQFF. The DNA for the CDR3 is TGCGCCAGCAGTGTCACGGCGAAAGGACTAGCGGGAGCCAATGAGCAGTTCTTC.

In DNA form, the CDR3 reads TGTGCCAGCAGCTTGGGGACTAGCGCCGGGAACGAGCAGTACTTC. It yields the protein CASSLGTSAGNEQYF. V gene TRBV5-4 combines with J gene TRBJ2-7; 9 bases agree with TRBD2. In germline, CDR1 is SGHNT, CDR2 YYREEE (reference sequence). V shed 0 bases, J shed 5 bases, and the junction held 6 bases outside the gene matches. The CDR3 contains 15 residues.

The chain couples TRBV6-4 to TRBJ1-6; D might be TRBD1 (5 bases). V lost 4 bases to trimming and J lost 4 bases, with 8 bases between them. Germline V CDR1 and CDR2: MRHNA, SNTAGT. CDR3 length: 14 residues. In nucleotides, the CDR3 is TGTGCCAGCAGTGCGACAGAATATAATTCACCCCTCCACTTT. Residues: CASSATEYNSPLHF.

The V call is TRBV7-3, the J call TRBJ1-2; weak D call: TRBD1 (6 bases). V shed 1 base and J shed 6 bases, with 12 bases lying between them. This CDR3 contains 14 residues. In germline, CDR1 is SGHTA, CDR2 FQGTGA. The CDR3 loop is CASSLIGGPDGYTF. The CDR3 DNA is TGTGCCAGCAGCTTAATCGGGGGGCCAGATGGCTACACCTTC.

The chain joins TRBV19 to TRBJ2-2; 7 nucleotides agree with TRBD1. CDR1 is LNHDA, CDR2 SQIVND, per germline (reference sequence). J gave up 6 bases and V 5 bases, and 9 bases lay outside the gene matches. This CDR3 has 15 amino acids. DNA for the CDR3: TGTGCCAGTAGTGCCTTGACAGGGTCGGCCGGGGAGCTGTTTTTT. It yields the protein CASSALTGSAGELFF.

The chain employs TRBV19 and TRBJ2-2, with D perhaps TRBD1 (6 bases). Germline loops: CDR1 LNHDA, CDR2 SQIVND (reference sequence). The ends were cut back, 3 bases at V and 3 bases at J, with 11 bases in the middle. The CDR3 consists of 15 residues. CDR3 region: CASSIGQGYTGELFF. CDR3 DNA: TGTGCCAGTAGTATCGGTCAGGGGTACACCGGGGAGCTGTTTTTT.

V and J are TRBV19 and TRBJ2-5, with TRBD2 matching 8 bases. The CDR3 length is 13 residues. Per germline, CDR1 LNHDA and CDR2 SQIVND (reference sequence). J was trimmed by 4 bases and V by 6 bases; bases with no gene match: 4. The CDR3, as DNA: TGTGCCAGTAGCCGGGGGGGAGGAGAGACCCAGTACTTC. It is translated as CASSRGGGETQYF.

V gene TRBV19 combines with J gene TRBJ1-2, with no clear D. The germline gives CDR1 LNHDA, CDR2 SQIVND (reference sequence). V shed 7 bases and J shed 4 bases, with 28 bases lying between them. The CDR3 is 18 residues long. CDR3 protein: CASNSESKPGSLGYGYTF. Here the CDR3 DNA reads TGTGCCAGTAACTCCGAATCCAAACCCGGGTCTCTGGGCTATGGCTACACCTTC. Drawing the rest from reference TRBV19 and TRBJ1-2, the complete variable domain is DGGITQSPKYLFRKEGQNVTLSCEQNLNHDAMYWYRQDPGQGLRLIYYSQIVNDFQKGDIAEGYSVSREKKESFPLTVTSAQKNPTAFYLCASNSESKPGSLGYGYTFGSGTRLTVV.